These T cell receptor beta chains were read from a single sample in a study of T cell repertoires in cytomegalovirus infection. No antigens are known for them. A single record per CDR3 protein comes from TCRdb applying MiXCR to the reads. Of some 940,000 distinct CDR3 sequences in the sample, approximately 31% are singletons; the top ten hold over 12%. Here the sequenced sample was cultured CD8+ T cells from PBMCs, taken from culture after CMV antigen stimulation. All receptors derive from a human donor in good health (CMV status not recorded). Some clones in this sample may be carry-over from other donors' samples. Each CDR3 is given with its conserved first and last residue. A D gene is named only where the DNA matches it firmly. Rows may omit the clone size; those that give it use once, few, many or a size class.

TGTGCCAGCAGTTCAGGGGGCGTACGCATCGACGGCTACACCTTC CASSSGGVRIDGYTF TRBJ1-2 - TRBV6-5 TRBD1 15
TGTGCCAGCAGAGGACAGGGGGCTGACTACAATGAGCAGTTCTTC CASRGQGADYNEQFF TRBJ2-1 few TRBV7-9 TRBD1 15
TGTGCCAGCAGCCCGCTGGGTCGGGACAATGAGCAGTTCTTC CASSPLGRDNEQFF TRBJ2-1 - TRBV12-3/TRBV12-4 - 14
TGTGCCAGTCAACTGTCCGTAAAGACTGAAGCTTTCTTT CASQLSVKTEAFF TRBJ1-1 once TRBV25-1 - 13
TGTGCCAGCAGTTTACCTCCGCGGACGGATAACTATGGCTACACCTTC CASSLPPRTDNYGYTF TRBJ1-2 few TRBV27 - 16
TGTGCCAGCAGCAACAGGGATTATTCTAGCACAGATACGCAGTATTTT CASSNRDYSSTDTQYF TRBJ2-3 few TRBV7-6 - 16
TGTGCCAGCACCGCCCACAGGGCTGCTAATGAAAAACTGTTTTTT CASTAHRAANEKLFF TRBJ1-4 few TRBV6-5 - 15
TGTGCCAGCAGTTACTCTCCAGCGGGGGTGTCTTACAATGAGCAGTTCTTC CASSYSPAGVSYNEQFF TRBJ2-1 - TRBV6-5 TRBD2 17
TGTGCCAGCAGCGGTAGGGAGCGGACTAATGAAAAACTGTTTTTT CASSGRERTNEKLFF TRBJ1-4 many TRBV5-5 - 15
TGTGCCAGCAGTTACTCGGGACGATTCTCCTATAATTCACCCCTCCACTTT CASSYSGRFSYNSPLHF TRBJ1-6 few TRBV6-2/TRBV6-3 - 17
TGTGCCAGCAGCCCCCTACGAGGGTACTCCTACAATGAGCAGTTCTTC CASSPLRGYSYNEQFF TRBJ2-1 many TRBV7-6 - 16
TGTGCCAGCGGCCTCGTCCGGGACAGAGATTACACCGGGGAGCTGTTTTTT CASGLVRDRDYTGELFF TRBJ2-2 few TRBV27 TRBD1 17
TGTGCCAGCAACGGGGTAAGCGGGCGTGAAGCTTTCTTT CASNGVSGREAFF TRBJ1-1 once TRBV5-6 - 13
TGCGCCAGCAGCGCCAACACCGGGACTAGCGGGGTCTACGAGCAGTACTTC CASSANTGTSGVYEQYF TRBJ2-7 - TRBV4-1 TRBD2 17
TGTGCCATCAGTGAGGACACATGGAATGAGCAGTTCTTC CAISEDTWNEQFF TRBJ2-1 few TRBV10-3 - 13
TGCGCCAGCAGTGAGTGGGGGGGCGGTCAGCCCCAGCATTTT CASSEWGGGQPQHF TRBJ1-5 few TRBV10-2 - 14
TGTGCCAGCAGTTCTCGACCGGGACAGGGTTACAATGAGCAGTTCTTC CASSSRPGQGYNEQFF TRBJ2-1 - TRBV12-3/TRBV12-4 TRBD1 16
TGTGCCAGCAGCCCCCTCACTAGCGGGGGGGCCTCCTACGAGCAGTACTTC CASSPLTSGGASYEQYF TRBJ2-7 - TRBV6-2/TRBV6-3 TRBD2 17
TGTGCCAGTAGTATAGAGTCTAGCTCCTACAATGAGCAGTTCTTC CASSIESSSYNEQFF TRBJ2-1 few TRBV19 - 15
TGTGCCAGCCTCCGGGAGAACACTGAAGCTTTCTTT CASLRENTEAFF TRBJ1-1 - TRBV6-1 - 12
TGTGCCAGCAGCGTAGATGAGTACAGGGTCAATGGCTACACCTTC CASSVDEYRVNGYTF TRBJ1-2 - TRBV9 - 15
TGCAGTGCTAGCCCTTATCCACAACCGGGACATATCACAGATACGCAGTATTTT CSASPYPQPGHITDTQYF TRBJ2-3 few TRBV20-1 - 18
TGTGCCAGCAGCCAATCCCGTTTGGACATGAGATTCGGCTACACCTTC CASSQSRLDMRFGYTF TRBJ1-2 few TRBV7-6 - 16
TGTGCCATCAGTGCCCCCCCTGGGAACACTGAAGCTTTCTTT CAISAPPGNTEAFF TRBJ1-1 few TRBV10-3 - 14
TGTGCCAGCAGCACCGGGACAGGGGTGTGGACTGAAGCTTTCTTT CASSTGTGVWTEAFF TRBJ1-1 - TRBV12-3/TRBV12-4 TRBD1 15
TGTGCCAGTACCGCAGGGGGCTTGGCTTTCTTT CASTAGGLAFF TRBJ1-1 - TRBV19 TRBD1 11
TGTGCCAGCAGCCAAGAATCGTCATTCCCAATCTTGGGTGAGCAGTTCTTC CASSQESSFPILGEQFF TRBJ2-1 - TRBV4-2 - 17
TGTGCCAGCAGCCCCCGAAGCGCTGAAGCTTTCTTT CASSPRSAEAFF TRBJ1-1 - TRBV7-8 - 12
TGTGCCAGCAGCCCCATCAGGGGCACTGAGCAGTACTTC CASSPIRGTEQYF TRBJ2-7 few TRBV28 - 13
TGTGCCAGCAGTTACACGGCCCTTAATGAAAAACTGTTTTTT CASSYTALNEKLFF TRBJ1-4 - TRBV6-6 - 14
TGTGCCAGCAGCCAAGGCGGGACCTCTAATGAAAAACTGTTTTTT CASSQGGTSNEKLFF TRBJ1-4 few TRBV14 - 15
TGTGCCAGCACCAGGGAGCCGGGACCCCCAACAGATACGCAGTATTTT CASTREPGPPTDTQYF TRBJ2-3 - TRBV2 - 16
TGTGCCAGCAGCTTATTTGAGAAATGGAATGGCTACACCTTC CASSLFEKWNGYTF TRBJ1-2 many TRBV7-6 - 14
TGTGCCAGCAGTGAAGTGTGGGAAACCGGGGAGCTGTTTTTT CASSEVWETGELFF TRBJ2-2 - TRBV25-1 - 14
TGTGCCAGCAGCTTAGAGCCTTTAGGATTTGAAGCTTTCTTT CASSLEPLGFEAFF TRBJ1-1 few TRBV7-8 - 14
TGTGCCAGCAGCCCCCCGGCCGATTATGGCTACACCTTC CASSPPADYGYTF TRBJ1-2 - TRBV7-9 - 13
TGTGCCAGCAGCCAGATCGCCGGGAGGCATACTGAAGCTTTCTTT CASSQIAGRHTEAFF TRBJ1-1 few TRBV7-9 - 15
TGTGCCAGTAGTTTGAGGGCGGGGCCCACAGATACGCAGTATTTT CASSLRAGPTDTQYF TRBJ2-3 many TRBV19 - 15
TGCGCCAGCAGCTTGGGGGAGTCTTACACTGAAGCTTTCTTT CASSLGESYTEAFF TRBJ1-1 few TRBV5-1 - 14